This is a list of T cell receptor beta chains from one sample in a study of cytomegalovirus exposure and HLA in healthy donors. Only in-frame clones appear in the TCRdb table, and some are missing; sequencing was by immunoSEQ multiplex PCR. Seen in this sample are 41,000 or so clones; the ten most common clones hold roughly 6%. Sequencing was performed on PBMCs. Every receptor here comes from a man aged 25-45 years in good health and CMV-seronegative. Both conserved end residues are part of each CDR3. The D gene is left open where the match is weak. Clone size appears in some rows only: once, few, many, or a class for an expanded clone.

abundance	j_gene	d_gene	v_gene	CDR3aa	CDR3nt
.	TRBJ1-1	.	TRBV7-9	CASSHGSGGAFF	TGTGCCAGCAGCCATGGGTCTGGGGGGGCTTTCTTT
.	TRBJ2-7	TRBD1	TRBV4-2	CASSLRTGFDEQYF	TGTGCCAGCAGCCTACGGACAGGGTTTGACGAGCAGTACTTC
.	TRBJ1-1	TRBD1	TRBV27	CASSFLDRANTEAFF	TGTGCCAGCAGTTTCTTGGACAGGGCAAACACTGAAGCTTTCTTT
.	TRBJ1-1	.	TRBV18	CASSPRDSVTEAFF	TGTGCCAGCTCACCACGCGACAGTGTCACTGAAGCTTTCTTT
.	TRBJ1-5	.	TRBV30	CAWSVGADNQHQHF	TGTGCCTGGAGTGTGGGGGCAGACAATCAGCACCAGCATTTT
.	TRBJ2-2	TRBD1	TRBV6-5	CASRPTGGNTGELFF	TGTGCCAGCAGACCGACAGGGGGGAACACCGGGGAGCTGTTTTTT
.	TRBJ2-1	.	TRBV5-1	CASSKGGSGENEQFF	TGCGCCAGCAGCAAGGGGGGGAGCGGGGAAAATGAGCAGTTCTTC
medium-sized	TRBJ1-1	.	TRBV7-9	CASSSSLLEAFF	TGTGCCAGCAGCTCCTCTCTTCTTGAAGCTTTCTTT
.	TRBJ2-1	TRBD2	TRBV5-1	CASSAGRSSGLHEQFF	TGCGCCAGCAGCGCTGGAAGATCTAGCGGGTTGCATGAGCAGTTCTTC
.	TRBJ2-7	TRBD1	TRBV27	CASSLAPGGYEQYF	TGTGCCAGCAGTTTGGCGCCAGGGGGCTACGAGCAGTACTTC
.	TRBJ2-5	.	TRBV29-1	CSVEDDPGQETQYF	TGCAGCGTTGAAGATGACCCGGGGCAAGAGACCCAGTACTTC
.	TRBJ1-3	.	TRBV5-4	CASSLDRSANTIYF	TGTGCCAGCAGCCTCGACAGGAGCGCAAACACCATATATTTT
.	TRBJ2-3	.	TRBV5-1	CASSLRPADTQYF	TGCGCCAGCAGCTTGCGTCCGGCAGATACGCAGTATTTT
.	TRBJ2-7	TRBD1	TRBV6-6	CASSPRDRVAYEQYF	TGTGCCAGCAGTCCCAGGGACAGGGTCGCCTACGAGCAGTACTTC
.	TRBJ1-1	.	TRBV18	CASSQRQVGDMNTEAFF	TGTGCCAGCTCACAGCGACAGGTGGGGGATATGAACACTGAAGCTTTCTTT
.	TRBJ1-5	.	TRBV16	CASSQSGGDNQPQHF	TGTGCCAGCAGCCAAAGCGGGGGAGACAATCAGCCCCAGCATTTT
.	TRBJ2-5	TRBD2	TRBV15	CATSRVGSGGLVEQYF	TGTGCCACCAGCAGAGTGGGGAGCGGGGGCCTAGTGGAGCAGTACTTC
.	TRBJ2-5	TRBD1	TRBV6-5	CAAGQGARETQYF	TGTGCCGCAGGGCAGGGGGCGCGGGAGACCCAGTACTTC
.	TRBJ1-2	.	TRBV6-5	CASSYSVSGWDYGYTF	TGTGCCAGCAGTTACTCGGTATCAGGGTGGGACTATGGCTACACCTTC
.	TRBJ2-7	TRBD1	TRBV19	CASSRGRGIVYEQYF	TGTGCCAGTAGTAGGGGCAGGGGGATCGTCTACGAGCAGTACTTC
.	TRBJ2-5	.	TRBV14	CASSEGGAGETQYF	TGTGCCAGCAGCGAAGGGGGCGCGGGGGAGACCCAGTACTTC
.	TRBJ1-6	.	TRBV5-4	CASSFATSSYNSPLHF	TGTGCCAGCAGCTTCGCTACGAGCTCCTATAATTCACCCCTCCACTTT
.	TRBJ2-7	.	TRBV27	CASSLSIRNSRHEQYF	TGTGCCAGCAGTTTAAGCATCCGGAATAGCAGACACGAGCAGTACTTC
.	TRBJ2-7	.	TRBV19	CASSMSRGGYEQYF	TGTGCCAGTAGTATGTCCAGGGGTGGCTACGAGCAGTACTTC
.	TRBJ1-1	TRBD1	TRBV5-5	CASSPGQGWNTEAFF	TGTGCCAGCAGCCCGGGACAGGGTTGGAACACTGAAGCTTTCTTT
.	TRBJ2-5	TRBD2	TRBV6-1	CASSGLAGGQETQYF	TGTGCCAGCAGTGGACTAGCGGGAGGGCAAGAGACCCAGTACTTC
.	TRBJ2-7	TRBD2	TRBV4-2	CASSQEPLAGVLGEQYF	TGTGCCAGCAGCCAAGAACCCCTAGCGGGGGTTCTGGGCGAGCAGTACTTC
.	TRBJ2-1	TRBD2	TRBV29-1	CSGHGASGKISSDNEQFF	TGCAGCGGCCATGGGGCTAGCGGGAAGATAAGCTCCGACAATGAGCAGTTCTTC
.	TRBJ1-2	TRBD1	TRBV2	CASRGQGAYGYTF	TGTGCCAGCAGGGGACAGGGTGCCTATGGCTACACCTTC
.	TRBJ2-5	.	TRBV6-6	CASSWGSLGQETQYF	TGTGCCAGCAGTTGGGGCAGTCTTGGCCAAGAGACCCAGTACTTC
.	TRBJ1-2	.	TRBV20-1	CSATGDYGYTF	TGCAGTGCTACAGGGGACTATGGCTACACCTTC
.	TRBJ1-1	.	TRBV7-8	CASSLVRVIAEAFF	TGTGCCAGCAGCTTAGTGAGGGTTATCGCTGAAGCTTTCTTT
.	TRBJ1-3	TRBD1	TRBV4-1	CASSLLGQPYTPNTIYF	TGCGCCAGCAGCCTCTTGGGACAGCCGTATACCCCAAACACCATATATTTT
.	TRBJ2-7	.	TRBV12-5	CASGALTGYEQYF	TGTGCTAGTGGCGCTCTGACAGGCTACGAGCAGTACTTC
.	TRBJ1-1	TRBD1	TRBV5-6	CASSFLPQGGSAEAFF	TGTGCCAGCAGCTTCCTACCTCAAGGGGGCTCGGCTGAAGCTTTCTTT
.	TRBJ2-7	TRBD2	TRBV10-1	CASSEKLAGLYEQYF	TGCGCCAGCAGTGAGAAACTAGCGGGACTCTACGAGCAGTACTTC
.	TRBJ1-6	TRBD1	TRBV7-9	CASRRQGSSYYNSPLHF	TGTGCCAGCAGAAGACAGGGTTCCAGCTACTATAATTCACCCCTCCACTTT
.	TRBJ1-1	.	TRBV6-1	CASTGPDAEAFF	TGTGCCAGCACTGGGCCCGACGCTGAAGCTTTCTTT
.	TRBJ2-7	.	TRBV19	CASSIGGSATEQYF	TGTGCCAGTTCAATTGGAGGGAGCGCTACGGAGCAGTACTTC
.	TRBJ2-4	TRBD1	TRBV27	CASSLLLGQGLRIQYF	TGTGCCAGCAGTTTATTATTAGGACAGGGGTTGCGCATTCAGTACTTC
.	TRBJ2-4	TRBD1	TRBV6-5	CASSYSGTGLKNIQYF	TGTGCCAGCAGTTACTCCGGGACAGGGCTCAAAAACATTCAGTACTTC